The 2 T cell receptor beta chains presented below share a single source sample, sequenced in a study of blood T cells in healthy people across ages (dated by TCRdb to between 2014 and 2016). Library preparation was by 5' RACE. The listed sequencing device is Illumina HiSeq 2500. A second about 7 to 12 cycle PCR used a sample-barcoded 5' primer and a J-beta primer mix. Starting from the raw public reads, TCRdb applied fastp trimming at Q25, assembled clones with MiXCR and retained in-frame beta chains. One record per CDR3 amino acid sequence lists the most common genes and DNA. Here the sample has roughly 700,000 distinct CDR3 sequences; just under 25% occur a single time. In total, the top ten clones hold 9.4% of the sample. The data also belong to a second study, concerning T cells of mothers and their children.

Sequences were obtained from blood. The receptor source for this set is a boy aged 10-17 years in good health.

This rearrangement joins TRBV7-9 to TRBJ2-5, with D unresolved. The CDR3 has 14 residues. CDR1 is SEHNR and CDR2 is FQNEAQ in the germline V gene (reference sequence). Trimming shortened V by 1 base and J by 0 bases, and 6 bases separated the two germline ends. The CDR3 bases are TGTGCCAGCAGCTTAGATCCGGACCAAGAGACCCAGTACTTC. This codes for CASSLDPDQETQYF.

This clonotype was counted a few times. The J gene is TRBJ1-1, the V gene TRBV7-6; 7 bases match TRBD1. Losses at the gene ends were 0 bases for V and 7 bases for J; bases not matched to a gene: 5. The length of the CDR3 is 14 residues. Germline V gives CDR1 SGHVS, CDR2 FNYEAQ. CDR3 DNA sequence: TGTGCCAGCAGCTTAGCTCTAGGGGGCATTGAAGCTTTCTTT. Translation: CASSLALGGIEAFF.